This T cell receptor (beta chain) was sequenced in a study of OX40 agonist ivuxolimab in advanced cancers. Libraries were prepared by immunoSEQ multiplex PCR; TCRdb keeps only in-frame clonotypes and omits some of them. This table has 99,000 or so clones, around 95% appearing once. Comment on this clone: The antigen is not known.

Overall study results and limits: Antigens targeted by the expanded peripheral T cells were not determined. CD8+ T cells (on average) carried more expanded clones than CD4+ T cells. Partial responders dosed at 0.1-3.0 mg/kg displayed clonal expansion ranking among the lowest. Among some nonresponders, normalized T-cell clonal expansion was also low.

Germline V gives CDR1 MDHEN, CDR2 SYDVKM. V dropped 4 bases and J dropped 5 bases, with 12 bases sitting between them. This CDR3 is 14 amino acids long. The clonotype comes from an adult with an advanced solid tumor such as melanoma, head and neck, liver or kidney cancer. The starting material was CD4+ or CD8+ T cells sorted from blood, obtained in a trial of the OX40 agonist ivuxolimab. This rearrangement joins TRBV28 to TRBJ1-5; weak D call: TRBD1 (6 bases). CDR3 sequence: CASSSLRGDQPQHF. The CDR3 region has the DNA TGTGCCAGCAGTTCCCTCAGGGGAGATCAGCCCCAGCATTTT.